These 27 T cell receptor beta chains originate from one sample sequenced in a study of cytomegalovirus exposure and HLA in healthy donors. The protocol was immunoSEQ multiplex PCR, while the TCRdb copy is restricted to in-frame clones and leaves out a portion. Of a few hundred thousand clones listed, around nine tenths are singletons. Input material: PBMCs. The receptors derive from a young woman in good health and CMV-seronegative.

V gene TRBV2 combines with J gene TRBJ2-7; 8 bases line up with TRBD2. Germline CDR1 and CDR2: SNHLY and FYNNEI. The CDR3 has 16 amino acids. With 3 bases clipped from V and 6 bases from J, the junction kept 13 bases outside the gene matches. CDR3 bases: TGTGCCAGCAGTGAGACGCTAGCGGGTGGGCCCTTCGAGCAGTACTTC. Its translation is CASSETLAGGPFEQYF.

In the case of this clone: Other DNA sequences in this sample translate to the same CDR3. The chain employs TRBV13 and TRBJ2-1; a possible D gene is TRBD1 (5 bases). The CDR3 covers 15 residues. The V end was cut by 3 bases, the J end by 0 bases, with 9 bases between. Germline V CDR1 and CDR2: PRHDT, FYEKMQ (reference sequence). Here the CDR3 reads CASSFDRSSYNEQFF. Written as DNA, the CDR3 is TGTGCCAGCAGCTTCGACAGAAGCTCCTACAATGAGCAGTTCTTC.

The chain carries TRBV5-1 and TRBJ1-2; 7 bases are shared with TRBD1. CDR3 length equals 17 residues. The J segment lost 8 bases and the V segment lost 4 bases, leaving 20 bases of the junction unmatched. The germline CDR1 and CDR2 sequences are SGHRS and YFSETQ. CDR3 nucleotide sequence: TGCGCCAGCAGCGCGACAGGGATCTCCATGGTCCTAGGCGGCTACACCTTC. Translated: CASSATGISMVLGGYTF.

This clone showed up just a few times. The chain carries TRBV30 and TRBJ2-7, with 7 bases aligning to TRBD2. Unmatched junction bases numbered 8, after V lost 2 bases and J lost 4 bases. CDR3 length: 14 residues. Germline CDR1 GTSNPN, CDR2 SVGIG (reference sequence). CDR3 bases: TGTGCCTGGAGTCTCGGCGGGAGAGGTTACGAGCAGTACTTC. Residues: CAWSLGGRGYEQYF.

This sequence joins TRBV6-6 and TRBJ1-3; D unclear. The V and J ends lost 2 bases and 0 bases respectively, with 11 bases between them. Germline-derived CDR1 and CDR2 are MNHNY and SVGAGI (reference sequence). The CDR3 is made up of 16 amino acids. As DNA, the CDR3 is TGTGCCAGCAGTTACAAGAGCCAACTCTCTGGAAACACCATATATTTT. This codes for CASSYKSQLSGNTIYF.

This chain joins TRBV14 and TRBJ1-1; 7 bases align to TRBD1. V lost 4 bases and J lost 0; bases outside the gene matches: 5. Germline V gene sequence: CDR1 SGHDN, CDR2 FVKESK. CDR3 length: 15 amino acids. The CDR3 sequence: CASSRRQGLNTEAFF. The CDR3 DNA reads TGTGCCAGCAGCCGCCGACAGGGCCTGAACACTGAAGCTTTCTTT.

This rearrangement joins TRBV30 to TRBJ1-5; possibly TRBD1 for D (6 bases). CDR3 size: 14 residues. The ends were cut back, 4 bases at V and 7 bases at J, with 17 bases in the middle. Germline CDR1 is GTSNPN and CDR2 is SVGIG (reference sequence). CDR3 bases: TGTGCCTGGACCTATACAGGGTCGTGGCAGCCCCAGCATTTT. This codes for CAWTYTGSWQPQHF.

The CDR3 DNA is TGCGCCAGCGGTAAACTAGCGGAGTACAATGAGCAGTTCTTC. Translated, it gives CASGKLAEYNEQFF. This chain uses TRBV5-1 with TRBJ2-1, with 8 bases identical to TRBD2. J was trimmed by 4 bases and V by 7 bases; bases with no gene match: 7. CDR3 size: 14 residues. Looked up from germline, CDR1 is SGHRS and CDR2 is YFSETQ.

The gene calls are TRBV7-6 and TRBJ1-5, with 7 bases identical to TRBD1. The CDR3 runs to 16 residues. Losses at the gene ends were 5 bases for V and 3 bases for J; bases not matched to a gene: 10. Germline V CDR1 and CDR2: SGHVS, FNYEAQ. In DNA, the CDR3 is TGTGCCAGCAGCCAAGGGTGGGACAGACCCAATCAGCCCCAGCATTTT. As protein: CASSQGWDRPNQPQHF.

The chain uses TRBV27 and TRBJ1-6, with D perhaps TRBD1 (5 bases). The CDR3 contains 16 residues. The ends were cut back, 0 bases at V and 9 bases at J, with 15 bases in the middle. The germline V gene encodes CDR1 MNHEY and CDR2 SMNVEV (reference sequence). The CDR3 loop reads CASSLSMGDGGSPLHF. Here the CDR3 DNA reads TGTGCCAGCAGTTTATCGATGGGCGACGGGGGTTCACCCCTCCACTTT.

The rearrangement joins TRBV5-6 to TRBJ2-2; unclear D gene. Between the trimmed V and J ends, which lost 0 bases and 1 base, there was a span of 4 bases. The CDR3 totals 14 residues. Germline values: CDR1 SGHDT, CDR2 YYEEEE. CDR3 in amino acids: CASSLVRNTGELFF. The CDR3 region has the DNA TGTGCCAGCAGCTTGGTTAGGAACACCGGGGAGCTGTTTTTT. Full variable domain (missing parts from reference TRBV5-6 and TRBJ2-2): DAGVTQSPTHLIKTRGQQVTLRCSPKSGHDTVSWYQQALGQGPQFIFQYYEEEERQRGNFPDRFSGHQFPNYSSELNVNALLLGDSALYLCASSLVRNTGELFFGEGSRLTVL.

The rearrangement links TRBV7-6 to TRBJ1-1; TRBD1 agrees at 11 bases. The CDR3 is made up of 16 amino acids. J was trimmed by 5 bases and V by 5 bases; bases with no gene match: 10. CDR1 is SGHVS, CDR2 FNYEAQ, per germline. CDR3 sequence (DNA): TGTGCCAGCAGCGCATTGAAAGGGACAGGGGGTACTGAAGCTTTCTTT. Protein: CASSALKGTGGTEAFF.

Here the CDR3 DNA reads TGTGCCATCAGTAAAACCCGGGACTCAACCTACGAGCAGTACTTC. This translates into CAISKTRDSTYEQYF. The V gene is TRBV10-3, the J gene TRBJ2-7; the D gene is possibly TRBD2 (6 bases). The CDR3 is made up of 15 amino acids. Trimming removed 5 bases at V and 2 bases at J, with 16 bases between. Germline V CDR1 and CDR2: ENHRY, SYGVKD.

About this clone: One junction end disagrees with the germline gene, perhaps due to a read error. The chain uses TRBV7-7 and TRBJ2-3; the match to TRBD2 covers 7 bases. The CDR3 has 13 amino acids. CDR1 and CDR2 from the germline V gene are SSHAT and FNYEAQ (reference sequence). CDR3 sequence reads: CASSLGGEDTQYF. Here the CDR3 DNA reads TGTGCTAGCAGCTTGGGGGGGGAGGATACGCAGTATTTT.

J is TRBJ2-3 and V is TRBV27; tentative D call: TRBD2 (6 bases). Trimming took off 0 bases at V and 2 bases at J, with 9 bases between the two ends. The CDR3 covers 15 residues. Looked up from germline, CDR1 is MNHEY and CDR2 is SMNVEV (reference sequence). CDR3 amino acids: CASSLSSGDTDTQYF. CDR3 coding DNA: TGTGCCAGCAGTTTATCTAGCGGAGACACAGATACGCAGTATTTT.

A few counts support this clone. V gene TRBV7-3 combines with J gene TRBJ2-3; 14 positions match TRBD2. This CDR3 region has 16 residues. Germline V gives CDR1 SGHTA, CDR2 FQGTGA. J gave up 6 bases and V 5 bases, and 7 bases lay outside the gene matches. The CDR3: CASSLQGTSGGDTQYF. CDR3 DNA: TGTGCCAGCAGCCTACAAGGGACTAGCGGGGGCGATACGCAGTATTTT.

The genes are TRBV19 and TRBJ2-1; 10 nucleotides agree with TRBD2. In germline, CDR1 is LNHDA, CDR2 SQIVND (reference sequence). Losses at the gene ends were 7 bases for V and 4 bases for J; bases not matched to a gene: 4. The CDR3 totals 14 residues. The CDR3 reads CASNGLAAYNEQFF. The DNA of the CDR3 is TGTGCCAGTAATGGACTAGCGGCGTACAATGAGCAGTTCTTC.

This chain joins TRBV4-1 and TRBJ2-7; 10 positions agree with TRBD2. Germline CDR1 MGHRA, CDR2 YSYEKL. There are 14 residues in the CDR3. J gave up 4 bases and V 4 bases, and 4 bases lay outside the gene matches. The CDR3 is CASSLRTSGYEQYF. Written as DNA, the CDR3 is TGCGCCAGCAGCCTCCGGACTAGCGGATACGAGCAGTACTTC.

The chain links TRBV7-3 to TRBJ2-1; 7 nucleotides agree with TRBD2. Trimming removed 5 bases from V and 7 bases from J; junction bases left unmatched: 8. The germline gives CDR1 SGHTA, CDR2 FQGTGA. This CDR3 is 14 amino acids long. The CDR3: CASSASGLGNEQFF. CDR3 sequence (DNA): TGTGCCAGCAGCGCTAGCGGTCTGGGGAATGAGCAGTTCTTC. The whole variable domain, remainder taken from reference TRBV7-3 and TRBJ2-1, is GAGVSQTPSNKVTEKGKYVELRCDPISGHTALYWYRQSLGQGPEFLIYFQGTGAADDSGLPNDRFFAVRPEGSVSTLKIQRTERGDSAVYLCASSASGLGNEQFFGPGTRLTVL.

The V gene is TRBV28, the J gene TRBJ1-1, with D possibly being TRBD1 (6 bases). This CDR3 contains 14 residues. Per germline, CDR1 MDHEN and CDR2 SYDVKM. The V end was cut by 3 bases, the J end by 4 bases, with 12 bases between. Here the CDR3 reads CASSFRGGVTEAFF. CDR3 sequence (DNA): TGTGCCAGCAGTTTCCGGGGGGGCGTCACTGAAGCTTTCTTT.

This clone showed up just a few times. This rearrangement joins TRBV28 to TRBJ2-4; the D gene is possibly TRBD2 (6 bases). Trimming took 9 bases from V and 1 from J, leaving 28 bases between them. This CDR3 spans 19 amino acids. The germline V gene encodes CDR1 MDHEN and CDR2 SYDVKM. CDR3 in amino acids: CARLTPTRTTPLAKNIQYF. For the CDR3, the DNA is TGTGCCAGATTGACACCGACTAGGACAACCCCATTGGCCAAAAACATTCAGTACTTC.

This clone appeared once. V gene TRBV5-1 combines with J gene TRBJ2-3, with 7 bases fitting TRBD2. The germline CDR1 and CDR2 sequences are SGHRS and YFSETQ. J was trimmed by 0 bases and V by 0 bases; bases with no gene match: 7. The CDR3 totals 17 residues. The CDR3 protein is CASSLGGGRGSTDTQYF. CDR3 coding DNA: TGCGCCAGCAGCTTGGGTGGCGGGAGAGGGAGCACAGATACGCAGTATTTT. The full variable domain, completed using reference TRBV5-1 and TRBJ2-3, is KAGVTQTPRYLIKTRGQQVTLSCSPISGHRSVSWYQQTPGQGLQFLFEYFSETQRNKGNFPGRFSGRQFSNSRSEMNVSTLELGDSALYLCASSLGGGRGSTDTQYFGPGTRLTVL.

This clone was counted a single time. The J gene is TRBJ2-3, the V gene TRBV7-9, with unresolved D. Per the germline V gene, CDR1 is SEHNR and CDR2 is FQNEAQ (reference sequence). The length of the CDR3 is 12 residues. V was clipped by 4 bases and J by 4 bases, with 6 bases between them. The CDR3 region has the DNA TGTGCCAGCAGCTGGCCACCAGATACGCAGTATTTT. Translating it yields CASSWPPDTQYF.

The genes are TRBV9 and TRBJ1-2, with a weak D call TRBD1 (6 bases). The CDR3 extends over 13 amino acids. V was clipped by 0 bases and J by 8 bases, with 11 bases between them. CDR1 is SGDLS and CDR2 is YYNGEE in the germline V gene. CDR3 in amino acids: CASSVAGGPGYTF. The CDR3 DNA reads TGTGCCAGCAGCGTAGCCGGGGGGCCAGGCTACACCTTC.

This sequence joins TRBV13 and TRBJ2-7; 13 nucleotides line up with TRBD2. This CDR3 contains 16 residues. V was clipped by 1 base and J by 2 bases; unmatched bases: 2. The germline CDR1 and CDR2 sequences are PRHDT and FYEKMQ (reference sequence). CDR3 sequence reads: CASSLVGTSGTYEQYF. The CDR3 DNA follows: TGTGCCAGCAGCTTAGTCGGGACTAGCGGGACCTACGAGCAGTACTTC.

The V call is TRBV28, the J call TRBJ1-2, with 9 bases matching TRBD1. The CDR3 has 12 amino acids. The germline gives CDR1 MDHEN, CDR2 SYDVKM. J gave up 7 bases and V 10 bases, and 7 bases lay outside the gene matches. CDR3 region: CAMQQGAGGYTF. The CDR3 DNA is TGTGCCATGCAACAGGGGGCGGGTGGCTACACCTTC.

The chain employs TRBV29-1 and TRBJ2-5, with D perhaps TRBD2 (5 bases). The germline V gene encodes CDR1 SQVTM and CDR2 ANQGSEA. Trimming pared 7 bases from V and 5 bases from J, leaving 14 bases between. The CDR3 totals 12 residues. The CDR3 DNA sequence: TGCAGCGCCCCTTCGGGATATGAGACCCAGTACTTC. It codes for CSAPSGYETQYF.